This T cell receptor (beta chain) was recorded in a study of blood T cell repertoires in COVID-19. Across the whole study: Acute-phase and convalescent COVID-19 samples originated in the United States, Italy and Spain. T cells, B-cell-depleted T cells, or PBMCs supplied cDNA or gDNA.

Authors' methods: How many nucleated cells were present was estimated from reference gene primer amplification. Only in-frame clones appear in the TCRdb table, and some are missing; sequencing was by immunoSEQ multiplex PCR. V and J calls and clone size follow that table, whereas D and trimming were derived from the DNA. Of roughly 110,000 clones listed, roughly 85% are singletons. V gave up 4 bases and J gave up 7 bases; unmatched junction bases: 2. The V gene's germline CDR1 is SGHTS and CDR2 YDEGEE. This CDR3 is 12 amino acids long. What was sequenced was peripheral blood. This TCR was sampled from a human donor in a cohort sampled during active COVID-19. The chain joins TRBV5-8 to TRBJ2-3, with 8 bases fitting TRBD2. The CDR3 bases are TGTGCCAGCAGCCGCGGGGGGTATACGCAGTATTTT. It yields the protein CASSRGGYTQYF. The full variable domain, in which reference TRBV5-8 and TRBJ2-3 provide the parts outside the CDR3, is EAGVTQSPTHLIKTRGQQATLRCSPISGHTSVYWYQQALGLGLQFLLWYDEGEERNRGNFPPRFSGRQFPNYSSELNVNALELEDSALYLCASSRGGYTQYFGPGTRLTVL.